This T cell receptor (beta chain) is drawn from a study of T cells after yellow fever vaccination. This clonotype was seen only a few times. TCRdb called the 5' RACE reads again in MiXCR, with one record for every CDR3 protein. There are 600,000 to 750,000 distinct CDR3 sequences in the sample; roughly an eighth occur only once, and under 15% lies in the top ten. CDR1 is GTSNPN, CDR2 SVGIG, per germline (reference sequence). V lost 1 base to trimming and J lost 8 bases, with 18 bases between them. CDR3 length: 15 amino acids. The sample in question was PBMCs, obtained on the day of the yellow fever booster vaccination. This chain joins TRBV30 and TRBJ2-1; perhaps TRBD1 as D (6 bases). The TCR comes from a man aged 30-40 years who received the YFV17D yellow fever vaccine. The DNA of the CDR3 is TGTGCCTGGAGTGCGGGACATCATTGGTCGTATGAGCAGTTCTTC. Its translation is CAWSAGHHWSYEQFF.